This entry concerns a single TCR beta chain. The sample belongs to a study of blood T cell repertoires in COVID-19. Overall study context: Samples taken during acute and convalescent COVID-19 were collected in the United States, Italy and Spain. Sources were T cells, B-cell-depleted T cells, or PBMCs; the material itself was cDNA or gDNA.

The trim removed 0 bases at V and 0 bases at J, leaving 2 bases unmatched. Per germline, CDR1 LGHNA and CDR2 YNFKEQ. CDR3 size: 16 residues. Produced via immunoSEQ multiplex PCR; TCRdb's table is partial and in-frame only. The sample shows around 200,000 clones, 89% of them seen only once. V and J are TRBV4-2 and TRBJ2-5; 9 bases agree with TRBD1. The TCR was taken from a man aged 35 to 55 with acute or convalescent COVID-19. Sequenced material: peripheral blood. For the CDR3, the DNA is TGTGCCAGCAGCCAAGAGGGACAGGGTAACCAAGAGACCCAGTACTTC. It translates to CASSQEGQGNQETQYF.